Listed below are T cell receptor beta chains from one sample, sequenced in a study of blood T cells in healthy people across ages. Using its own MiXCR run on the 5' RACE reads, TCRdb lists one record per CDR3 protein. The sample gives about 1 million distinct CDR3 sequences, 40% to 45% of which show up once; around 18% is in the top ten. The specimen was blood. These receptors came from an older woman in good health. The CDR3 runs from the conserved cysteine through the conserved F or W. D genes are given only for firm matches. A row's size may be missing; if present it is once, few, many or a size class.

NA	TRBV27	NA	TRBJ2-2	13	TGTGCCAGCAGTGTGCGGGAAGGCGGGGAGCTGTTTTTT	CASSVREGGELFF
NA	TRBV18	NA	TRBJ2-4	16	TGTGCCAGCTCACCCTTACAGGGATTAGCCAAAAACATTCAGTACTTC	CASSPLQGLAKNIQYF
NA	TRBV7-9	few	TRBJ2-7	15	TGTGCCAGCAGCTTAGGCCCGGACAGTTCCTACGAGCAGTACTTC	CASSLGPDSSYEQYF
TRBD2	TRBV4-1	NA	TRBJ2-1	17	TGCGCCAGCAGCCAGGGACTAGCGGGAGGGCCGGGCAATGAGCAGTTCTTC	CASSQGLAGGPGNEQFF
NA	TRBV7-9	few	TRBJ1-1	15	TGTGCCAGCAGCCGCCGAAGAGGGATGAACACTGAAGCTTTCTTT	CASSRRRGMNTEAFF
NA	TRBV9	NA	TRBJ2-1	15	TGTGCCAGCAGCGTAGGTCCAGCGGAATACAATGAGCAGTTCTTC	CASSVGPAEYNEQFF
TRBD2	TRBV20-1	NA	TRBJ2-1	17	TGCAGTGCTAGGGGATCGGCTAGCGGGAGTTTTATGGGTGAGCAGTTCTTC	CSARGSASGSFMGEQFF
NA	TRBV10-2	NA	TRBJ2-7	13	TGCGCCAGCAGTGAGATGGATCGGAGCGAGCAGTACTTC	CASSEMDRSEQYF
TRBD2	TRBV4-1	NA	TRBJ2-7	15	TGCGCCAGCAGAAGCCTTAGCGGGTCAACCTACGAGCAGTACTTC	CASRSLSGSTYEQYF
TRBD1	TRBV3-1	NA	TRBJ1-4	14	TGTGCCAGCAGCCAAGCGGACAGGGAGGGAAAACTGTTTTTT	CASSQADREGKLFF
NA	TRBV5-1	many	TRBJ2-3	15	TGTGCCAGCAGCTTGGACGGTGCTAGCACAGATACGCAGTATTTT	CASSLDGASTDTQYF
NA	TRBV7-9	NA	TRBJ2-4	13	TGTGCCAGCAGCCTAGCGCTCTCCTACGGGCAGTACTTC	CASSLALSYGQYF
NA	TRBV29-1	NA	TRBJ1-2	14	TGCAGCGTTGTAACCGAATCACGGACCCTAGGCCACACCTTC	CSVVTESRTLGHTF
NA	TRBV10-1	NA	TRBJ2-5	15	TGCGCCAGCAGAATTAACAGGGTAGCTGGAGAGACCCAGTACTTC	CASRINRVAGETQYF
TRBD2	TRBV28	NA	TRBJ2-4	12	TGTGCCACCCGGACTAGCCGGGACATTCAGTACTTC	CATRTSRDIQYF
NA	TRBV7-2	few	TRBJ2-2	13	TGTGCCAGCAGCTTAGCCGGGCCCGGGGAGCTGTTTTTT	CASSLAGPGELFF
NA	TRBV28	NA	TRBJ2-3	15	TGTGCCAGCAAAGGTATGGTGAGAGGCGCAGATACGCAGTATTTT	CASKGMVRGADTQYF
TRBD2	TRBV15	few	TRBJ2-7	16	TGTGCCACCAGCAGAGACACGGGAGGGCCGGCCGCCGAGCAGTACTTC	CATSRDTGGPAAEQYF
TRBD1	TRBV6-6	NA	TRBJ1-1	15	TGTGCCAGCAGTCTAGACAGGGGGGTATTGACTGAAGCTTTCTTT	CASSLDRGVLTEAFF
TRBD1	TRBV7-9	few	TRBJ1-2	13	TGTGCCACCCGAGGGACAGCTAACTATGGCTACACCTTC	CATRGTANYGYTF
NA	TRBV3-1	NA	TRBJ2-7	14	TGTGCCAGCAGCCAACCAGACAGGTCCTACGAGCAGTACTTC	CASSQPDRSYEQYF
NA	TRBV25-1	few	TRBJ1-1	14	TGTGCCAGCAGTGAGGACAGTTTGAACACTGAAGCTTTCTTT	CASSEDSLNTEAFF
TRBD1	TRBV7-9	few	TRBJ2-1	16	TGTGCCAGCAGCTGGCGGGACAGGGGGTGGGACAATGAGCAGTTCTTC	CASSWRDRGWDNEQFF
TRBD1	TRBV12-3/TRBV12-4	NA	TRBJ1-1	16	TGTGCCAGCAGCCACAGGGGGCGAGGCGGGAACACTGAAGCTTTCTTT	CASSHRGRGGNTEAFF
NA	TRBV12-3/TRBV12-4	NA	TRBJ1-1	14	TGTGCCAGCAGTTTACCGGGTCAGTTTGCTGAAGCTTTCTTT	CASSLPGQFAEAFF
NA	TRBV3-1	NA	TRBJ2-7	14	TGTGCCAGCAGCCACTGGACCAGTCCTGACGAGCAGTACTTC	CASSHWTSPDEQYF
NA	TRBV9	many	TRBJ2-3	16	TGTGCCAGCAGCGTAGTGGGGGGCTCGAGCACAGATACGCAGTATTTT	CASSVVGGSSTDTQYF
NA	TRBV20-1	many	TRBJ2-3	13	TGCAGTGCTAGAGGCACGAGCGCAGATACGCAGTATTTT	CSARGTSADTQYF
TRBD2	TRBV6-1	NA	TRBJ2-3	15	TGTGCCAGCAGAGCGGGACTAGCGGCTCCAAACTCGCAGTATTTT	CASRAGLAAPNSQYF
TRBD1	TRBV5-1	NA	TRBJ2-4	15	TGCGCCAGCAGCCCGAGGGACAGACCCAAAAACATTCAGTACTTC	CASSPRDRPKNIQYF
NA	TRBV7-2	NA	TRBJ1-4	16	TGTGCCAGCAGCCAGTTACAAGGTCGTGGGGATGAAAAACTGTTTTTT	CASSQLQGRGDEKLFF
TRBD2	TRBV7-2	few	TRBJ2-1	15	TGTGCCAGCAGCTTAGCGGGAGGGCAGTACAATGAGCAGTTCTTC	CASSLAGGQYNEQFF
NA	TRBV12-3/TRBV12-4	NA	TRBJ2-5	15	TGTGCCAGCAGCCCCGGGAATGTGGGGCGTGAGACCCAGTACTTC	CASSPGNVGRETQYF
NA	TRBV2	NA	TRBJ2-3	15	TGTGCCAGCAAACAAGGGTCGGTTTGGACAGATACGCAGTATTTT	CASKQGSVWTDTQYF
NA	TRBV10-3	many	TRBJ2-7	13	TGTGCCATCACCGAGCGGTCCTCCTACGAGCAGTACTTC	CAITERSSYEQYF
NA	TRBV7-9	many	TRBJ2-7	12	TGTGCCAGCAGCTTAGGGTCGACCGAGCAGTACTTC	CASSLGSTEQYF
TRBD2	TRBV10-3	NA	TRBJ2-3	15	TGTGCCATCACCCCTGGACTAGCGGGAGTTGGTACGCAGTATTTT	CAITPGLAGVGTQYF
NA	TRBV9	few	TRBJ2-3	18	TGTGTCAGCAGCGTAGGGAATGGGGGCATCTCTAGCACAGATACGCAGTATTTT	CVSSVGNGGISSTDTQYF
NA	TRBV3-1	NA	TRBJ2-1	15	TGTGCCAGCAGCCAACCCCAGCCGCCCTACAATGAGCAGTTCTTC	CASSQPQPPYNEQFF
NA	TRBV27	NA	TRBJ2-7	15	TGTGCCAGCAGTCCCGACGTCGGGGGCTCCTACGAGCAGTACTTC	CASSPDVGGSYEQYF
TRBD1	TRBV27	NA	TRBJ2-7	13	TGTGCCAGTAAGACAGGGTCTTCCTACGAGCAGTACTTC	CASKTGSSYEQYF
NA	TRBV6-5	few	TRBJ2-6	16	TGTGCCAGCAGTTCGCGGGGCAAGGGAGGGGCCAACGTCCTGACTTTC	CASSSRGKGGANVLTF
NA	TRBV29-1	NA	TRBJ2-3	15	TGCAGCGTTAAAAGGGAAGGGACGGCCACAGATACGCAGTATTTT	CSVKREGTATDTQYF
TRBD1	TRBV4-1	NA	TRBJ1-4	15	TGCGCCAGCAGCCAAGATGGGACAGGGCGCGAAAAACTGTTTTTT	CASSQDGTGREKLFF
NA	TRBV11-2	many	TRBJ1-2	12	TGTGCCAGCAGCCTGACAGTATATGGCTACACCTTC	CASSLTVYGYTF
NA	TRBV24-1	NA	TRBJ1-2	13	TGTGCCACCAGTGAGGGGCCTAACTATGGCTACACCTTC	CATSEGPNYGYTF
TRBD1	TRBV20-1	NA	TRBJ1-6	16	TGCAGTGCTCACAGCCCGAAGACAGGGGTGGGTTCACCCCTCCACTTT	CSAHSPKTGVGSPLHF
TRBD1	TRBV11-2	NA	TRBJ1-4	15	TGTGCCAGCAGCTTAGTTACAGGGGGTAATGAAAAACTGTTTTTT	CASSLVTGGNEKLFF
NA	TRBV4-1	few	TRBJ2-7	15	TGCGCCAGCAGCCAAGAGTGGCAGAACTCCTACGAGCAGTACTTC	CASSQEWQNSYEQYF
NA	TRBV15	few	TRBJ2-3	14	TGTGCCACCAGCAGAGATACCAGCACAGATACGCAGTATTTT	CATSRDTSTDTQYF
NA	TRBV28	NA	TRBJ2-2	14	TGTGCCAGCAGTCGGGACTTTGTCGCCGGGGAGCTGTTTTTT	CASSRDFVAGELFF
NA	TRBV28	NA	TRBJ2-1	16	TGTGCCAGCAGTACAGGGGGCGGGAGGGCCCACAATGAGCAGTTCTTC	CASSTGGGRAHNEQFF
NA	TRBV27	NA	TRBJ2-7	13	TGTGCCAGCAAGGCTAGCTCTTCCTACGAGCAGTACTTC	CASKASSSYEQYF
TRBD2	TRBV24-1	NA	TRBJ2-1	16	TGTGCCACCAGTCCCGTTAGCGGGAGCTCCTACAATGAGCAGTTCTTC	CATSPVSGSSYNEQFF
NA	TRBV6-5	NA	TRBJ1-4	13	TGTGCCAGCAGAGAACAGGGAAACGAAAAACTGTTTTTT	CASREQGNEKLFF